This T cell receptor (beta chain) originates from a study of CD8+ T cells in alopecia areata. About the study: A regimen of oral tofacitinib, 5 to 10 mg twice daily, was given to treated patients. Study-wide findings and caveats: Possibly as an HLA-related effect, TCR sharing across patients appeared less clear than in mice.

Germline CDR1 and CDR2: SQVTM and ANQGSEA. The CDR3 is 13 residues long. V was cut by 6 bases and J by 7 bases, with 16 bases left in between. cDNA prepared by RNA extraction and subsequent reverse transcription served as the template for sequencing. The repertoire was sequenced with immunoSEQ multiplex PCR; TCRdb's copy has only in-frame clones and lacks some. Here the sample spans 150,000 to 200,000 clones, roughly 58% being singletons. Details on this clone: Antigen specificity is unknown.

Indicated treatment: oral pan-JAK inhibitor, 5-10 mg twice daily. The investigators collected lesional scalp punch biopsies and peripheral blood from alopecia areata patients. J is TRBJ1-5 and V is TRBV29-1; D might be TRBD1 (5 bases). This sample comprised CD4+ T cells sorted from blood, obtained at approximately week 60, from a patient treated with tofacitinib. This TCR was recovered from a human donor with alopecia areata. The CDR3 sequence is CSVITGGEQPQHF. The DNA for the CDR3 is TGCAGCGTCATCACAGGCGGAGAGCAGCCCCAGCATTTT.